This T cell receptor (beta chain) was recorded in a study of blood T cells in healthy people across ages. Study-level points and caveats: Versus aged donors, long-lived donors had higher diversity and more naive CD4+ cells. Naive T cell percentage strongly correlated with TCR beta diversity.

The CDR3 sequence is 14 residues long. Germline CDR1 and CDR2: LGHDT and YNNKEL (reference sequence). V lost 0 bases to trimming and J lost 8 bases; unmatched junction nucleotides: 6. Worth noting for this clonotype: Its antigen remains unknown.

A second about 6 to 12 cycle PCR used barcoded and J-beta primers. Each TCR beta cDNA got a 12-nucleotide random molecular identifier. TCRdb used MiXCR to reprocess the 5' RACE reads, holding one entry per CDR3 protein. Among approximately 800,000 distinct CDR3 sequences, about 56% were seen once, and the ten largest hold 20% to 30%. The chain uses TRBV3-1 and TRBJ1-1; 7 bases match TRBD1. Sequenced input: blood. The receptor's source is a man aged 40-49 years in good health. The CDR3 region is CASSQDGLDREAFF. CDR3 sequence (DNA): TGTGCCAGCAGCCAAGATGGGCTGGACAGGGAAGCTTTCTTT.